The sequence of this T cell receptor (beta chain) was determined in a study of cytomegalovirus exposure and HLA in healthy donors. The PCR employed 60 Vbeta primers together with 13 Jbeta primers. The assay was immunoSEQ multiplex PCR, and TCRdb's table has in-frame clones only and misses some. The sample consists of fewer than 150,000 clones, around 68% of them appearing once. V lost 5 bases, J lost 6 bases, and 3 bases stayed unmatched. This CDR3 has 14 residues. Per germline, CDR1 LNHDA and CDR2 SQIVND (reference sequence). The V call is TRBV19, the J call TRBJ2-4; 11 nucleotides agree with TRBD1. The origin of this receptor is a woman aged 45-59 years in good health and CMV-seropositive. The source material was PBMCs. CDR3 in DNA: TGTGCCAGTAGTCAGGGGACAGGGGGAAACATTCAGTACTTC. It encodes CASSQGTGGNIQYF.